What follows are 5 T cell receptor beta chains derived from one specimen sequenced in a study of blood T cell repertoires in COVID-19 (dated by TCRdb to 2018 to 2021). The library was generated by the immunoSEQ multiplex PCR assay. Held by TCRdb, this immuneACCESS table contains in-frame sequences only and omits some clones. Under half of the omission traces to an unresolved V gene where checked; the cause of the rest is unknown. The sample table records under 80,000 clones; approximately 78% of these occur just once. Of the sample, more than 4.5% falls within the top ten clones. What was sequenced was peripheral blood. The receptors here all came from a woman of 80 years or more with active or convalescent COVID-19.

The chain links TRBV19 to TRBJ1-2, with D perhaps matching TRBD1 (5 bases). V was trimmed by 6 bases and J by 8 bases, leaving 19 bases between them. CDR1 is LNHDA and CDR2 is SQIVND in the germline V gene (reference sequence). The CDR3 runs 14 residues. As DNA, the CDR3 is TGTGCCAGTAGAACTAACCAGGAAAGGGGCGGCTACACCTTC. It yields the protein CASRTNQERGGYTF.

The chain uses TRBV5-1 and TRBJ1-1; perhaps TRBD1 as D (6 bases). This CDR3 contains 12 residues. Germline values: CDR1 SGHRS, CDR2 YFSETQ. The ends were cut back, 5 bases at V and 3 bases at J, with 8 bases in the middle. The CDR3 nucleotides are TGCGCCAGCAGGGGGGCGGACACTGAAGCTTTCTTT. Translated, it gives CASRGADTEAFF.

V is TRBV11-2 and J is TRBJ2-4, with D unresolved. Germline CDR1 SGHAT, CDR2 FQNNGV. V was pared by 1 base and J by 6 bases, with 10 bases between. This CDR3 comprises 14 residues. CDR3 in DNA: TGTGCCAGCAGCTTAGGGCAGGATGTAAACATTCAGTACTTC. Translation: CASSLGQDVNIQYF.

The chain is built from TRBV5-1 and TRBJ2-7, with D unresolved. Trimming took off 0 bases at V and 7 bases at J, with 8 bases between the two ends. CDR3 length: 12 amino acids. Looked up from germline, CDR1 is SGHRS and CDR2 is YFSETQ. The CDR3 nucleotides read TGCGCCAGCAGCTTGGGGGCCCGAGAGCAGTACTTC. Protein product: CASSLGAREQYF.

The rearrangement links TRBV6-2 or TRBV6-3 to TRBJ1-2; 7 bases are shared with TRBD1. Germline V lookup: CDR1 MNHEY, CDR2 SVGEGT. CDR3 length: 18 residues. The ends lost 6 bases at V and 0 bases at J; junction bases unmatched: 16. CDR3 nucleotide sequence: TGTGCCAGCAGCAAGGACCCAAGACAGGGCATCTCTAACTATGGCTACACCTTC. Protein: CASSKDPRQGISNYGYTF.